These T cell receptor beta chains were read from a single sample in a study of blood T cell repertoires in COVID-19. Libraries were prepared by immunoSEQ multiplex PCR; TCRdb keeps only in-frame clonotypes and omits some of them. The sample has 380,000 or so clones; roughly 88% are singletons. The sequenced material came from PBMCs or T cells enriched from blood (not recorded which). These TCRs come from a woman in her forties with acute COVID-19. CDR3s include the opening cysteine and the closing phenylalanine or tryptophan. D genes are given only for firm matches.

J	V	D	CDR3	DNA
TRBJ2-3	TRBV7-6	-	CASSLAPAYPTDKYPDTQYF	TGTGCCAGCAGCTTAGCGCCGGCGTACCCAACTGACAAGTACCCGGATACGCAGTATTTT
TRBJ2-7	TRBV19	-	CASSHPRSYEQYF	TGTGCCAGTAGCCACCCGAGAAGCTACGAGCAGTACTTC
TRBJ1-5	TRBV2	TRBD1	CASRTGLSNQPQHF	TGTGCCAGCCGGACAGGGTTAAGCAATCAGCCCCAGCATTTT
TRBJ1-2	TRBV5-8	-	CASSRYEGVGYTF	TGTGCCAGCAGCCGGTATGAGGGTGTGGGCTACACCTTC
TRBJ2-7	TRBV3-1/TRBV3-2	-	CASSQGFIRYYEQYF	TGTGCCAGCAGCCAAGGATTTATCAGGTACTACGAGCAGTACTTC
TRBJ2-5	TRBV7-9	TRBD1	CASSQSTGEETQYF	TGTGCCAGCAGCCAATCTACAGGGGAGGAGACCCAGTACTTC
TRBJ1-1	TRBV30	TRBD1	CAWSTGVSTEAFF	TGTGCCTGGAGCACAGGGGTCTCAACTGAAGCTTTCTTT
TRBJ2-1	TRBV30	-	CAWSEDSTGINEQFF	TGTGCCTGGAGTGAGGACTCAACGGGAATTAATGAGCAGTTCTTC
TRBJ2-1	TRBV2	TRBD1	CASSRQGYEQFF	TGTGCCAGCAGTCGACAGGGCTATGAGCAGTTCTTC
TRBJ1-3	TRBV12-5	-	CASGSGLEDTIYF	TGTGCTAGTGGCTCCGGCTTGGAGGACACCATATATTTT
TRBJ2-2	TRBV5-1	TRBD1	CASSLDRGQGGELFF	TGCGCCAGCAGCCTAGACAGGGGGCAAGGCGGGGAGCTGTTTTTT
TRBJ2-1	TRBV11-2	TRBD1	CASSLYQGAGNEQFF	TGTGCCAGCAGCCTCTACCAGGGGGCTGGCAATGAGCAGTTCTTC
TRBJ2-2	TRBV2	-	CASSPRQRNTGELFF	TGTGCCAGCAGTCCCCGACAGCGGAACACCGGGGAGCTGTTTTTT
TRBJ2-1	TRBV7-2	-	CASSLVRGGPLNEQFF	TGTGCCAGCAGCTTAGTTCGTGGGGGCCCCCTCAATGAGCAGTTCTTC
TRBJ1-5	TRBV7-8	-	CASSPTTGGRARQPQHF	TGTGCCAGCAGCCCCACTACCGGGGGGAGGGCGAGGCAGCCCCAGCATTTT
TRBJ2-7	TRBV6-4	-	CASSLSGGYEQYF	TGTGCCAGCAGTTTATCCGGGGGCTACGAGCAGTACTTC
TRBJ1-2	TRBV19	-	CASSAGGRYGYTF	TGTGCCAGTAGTGCGGGGGGACGGTATGGCTACACCTTC
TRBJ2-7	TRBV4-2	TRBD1	CASSDGQGDEQYF	TGTGCCAGCAGCGACGGACAGGGCGACGAGCAGTACTTC
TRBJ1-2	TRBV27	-	CASRKGQGNYGYTF	TGTGCCAGCCGTAAGGGGCAGGGGAACTATGGCTACACCTTC
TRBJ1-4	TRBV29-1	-	CSVEDEEKLFF	TGCAGCGTTGAAGATGAGGAAAAACTGTTTTTT
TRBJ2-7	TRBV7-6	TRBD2	CASSLASGGALDEQYF	TGTGCCAGCAGCTTAGCTAGCGGGGGGGCTTTAGACGAGCAGTACTTC
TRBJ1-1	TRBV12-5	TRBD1	CASGSVTGRNTEAFF	TGTGCTAGTGGTTCCGTGACAGGGAGAAACACTGAAGCTTTCTTT
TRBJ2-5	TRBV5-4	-	CASSLRSSGEETQYF	TGTGCCAGCAGCCTTCGTTCTAGTGGAGAAGAGACCCAGTACTTC